This TCR beta chain is drawn from a study of quantifying T cell responses using KT2 cells. Overall study context: Reverse transcription used primers in the TCR alpha and beta constant regions. The second PCR ran as a qPCR until a predetermined fluorescence threshold was reached. Whole-study findings and limits: At about one KT2 cell per 100,000 PBMC, KT2 sequences were still detected.

Each cDNA got a UMI-containing oligo ligated at its 3' end. First-round PCR used about 4 cycles and beta primers RC1.1 and RC1.2 covering TRBC1 and TRBC2. TCRdb reanalysed the UMI-ligation and nested PCR reads using MiXCR and keeps one entry per CDR3 protein. Of 42,000 or so distinct CDR3 sequences listed, over 15% are singletons. Of note for this clonotype: Its antigen is not known.

Germline V gene sequence: CDR1 SQVTM, CDR2 ANQGSEA. The CDR3 has 13 amino acids. The V segment lost 4 bases and the J segment 6 bases; nucleotides outside the gene matches: 8. Known numbers of the T cell clone KT2 were added to PBMC. The TCR sequence derives from a human donor. Sequencing input: PBMCs spiked with cells of the T cell clone KT2. The chain couples TRBV29-1 to TRBJ2-7; TRBD2 matches 8 bases. The CDR3 coding sequence is TGCAGCGTTGCGGGGGGGGGTACCCGCGAGCAGTACTTC. Translating it yields CSVAGGGTREQYF.